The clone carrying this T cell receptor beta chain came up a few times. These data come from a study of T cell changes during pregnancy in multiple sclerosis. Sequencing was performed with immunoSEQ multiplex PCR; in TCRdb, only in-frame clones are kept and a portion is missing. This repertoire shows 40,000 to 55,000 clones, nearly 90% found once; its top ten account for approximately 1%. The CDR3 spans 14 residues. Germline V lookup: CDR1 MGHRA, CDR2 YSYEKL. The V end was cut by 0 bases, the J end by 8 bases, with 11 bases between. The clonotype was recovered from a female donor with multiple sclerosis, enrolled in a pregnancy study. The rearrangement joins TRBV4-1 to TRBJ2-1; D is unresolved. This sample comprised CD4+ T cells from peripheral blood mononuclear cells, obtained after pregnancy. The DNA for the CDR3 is TGCGCCAGCAGCCAAGATCTTACGCGGCATGAGCAGTTCTTC. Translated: CASSQDLTRHEQFF.